This TCR beta chain was identified during a study of breast tumors, draining lymph nodes, adjacent tissues. The study, taken as a whole, reports: The lymph node origin of tumor T cells was framed as consistent with a hypothesis, not demonstrated. The data were judged consistent with most tumor T cells coming from lymph node and expanding in tumor. Tumor TCR diversity was below lymph nodes but above nontumor tissue. Compared with basal-like, luminal-like tumors shared significantly more repertoire with nontumor tissue.

TCRdb analysed the multiplex PCR reads with MiXCR anew, one entry per CDR3 protein. The sample includes about 140,000 distinct CDR3 sequences, approximately 30% of them seen just once. Breast cancer patients provided tissue from their axillary draining lymph nodes. This clonotype has at least ten counts. Antigen unknown. Germline V gene data show CDR1 as SGHTA and CDR2 as FQGNSA. The CDR3 is 14 residues long. V was pared by 0 bases and J by 1 base, with 6 bases between. The specimen sequenced was axillary lymph node tissue. The clonotype comes from a female donor with breast cancer. Some clones in this sample may be carry-over from other donors' samples. V gene TRBV7-2 combines with J gene TRBJ2-5, with D perhaps matching TRBD1 (6 bases). CDR3 amino acids: CASSLAGAQETQYF. The CDR3 region has the DNA TGTGCCAGCAGCTTAGCGGGGGCCCAAGAGACCCAGTACTTC.